What follows are 8 T cell receptor beta chains derived from one specimen sequenced in a study of cytomegalovirus exposure and HLA in healthy donors. Profiling relied on immunoSEQ multiplex PCR, and the TCRdb table lists in-frame clones only, not all of them. The data contain about 280,000 clones, approximately 90% of them seen just once; the ten biggest clones take up approximately 0.9%. The sample taken for sequencing was PBMCs. These receptors were obtained from a woman between 18 and 29 years old in good health and CMV-seronegative.

The chain is built from TRBV19 and TRBJ2-7; tentative D call: TRBD2 (6 bases). Germline CDR1 reads LNHDA; CDR2 reads SQIVND (reference sequence). Trimming pared 9 bases from V and 6 bases from J, leaving 15 bases between. This CDR3 region has 12 residues. The CDR3 nucleotides are TGTGCCAGAGGACCCAAGGGAGGCGAGCAGTACTTC. This encodes CARGPKGGEQYF.

The V call is TRBV9, the J call TRBJ1-4; TRBD1 aligns across 9 bases. Trimming took 2 bases from V and 4 from J; bases not matched to a gene: 12. Per germline, CDR1 SGDLS and CDR2 YYNGEE. This CDR3 is built from 18 residues. The CDR3 reads CASSVSVSPGQGNEKLFF. The CDR3 region has the DNA TGTGCCAGCAGCGTCTCCGTCTCTCCGGGACAGGGTAATGAAAAACTGTTTTTT.

Here the CDR3 DNA reads TGTGCCAGCACCGAGATTGGAGGGGGCAACACTGAAGCTTTCTTT. Residues: CASTEIGGGNTEAFF. The chain couples TRBV28 to TRBJ1-1; 7 nucleotides align to TRBD1. Germline V gives CDR1 MDHEN, CDR2 SYDVKM. This CDR3 comprises 15 residues. V lost 7 bases, J lost 2 bases, and 10 bases stayed unmatched.

V is TRBV14 and J is TRBJ2-2; maybe TRBD1 (6 bases). Trimming left V 3 bases short and J 6 bases short, with 11 bases between. Per the germline V gene, CDR1 is SGHDN and CDR2 is FVKESK. The CDR3 consists of 14 residues. In nucleotides, the CDR3 is TGTGCCAGCAGCCAGCGCGCAGGGGCCGGGGAGCTGTTTTTT. It specifies CASSQRAGAGELFF. Using reference TRBV14 and TRBJ2-2 for the parts outside the CDR3, the full variable domain is EAGVTQFPSHSVIEKGQTVTLRCDPISGHDNLYWYRRVMGKEIKFLLHFVKESKQDESGMPNNRFLAERTGGTYSTLKVQPAELEDSGVYFCASSQRAGAGELFFGEGSRLTVL.

The chain carries TRBV7-6 and TRBJ2-3; TRBD2 matches 13 bases. Trimming removed 5 bases from V and 0 bases from J; junction bases left unmatched: 8. This CDR3 region has 18 residues. Germline V gene lookup returns CDR1 SGHVS and CDR2 FNYEAQ. The CDR3: CASSPGTSGITSTDTQYF. The CDR3 coding sequence is TGTGCCAGCAGCCCCGGGACTAGCGGGATTACAAGCACAGATACGCAGTATTTT.

The gene calls are TRBV27 and TRBJ2-3; D gene uncertain. CDR1 MNHEY and CDR2 SMNVEV come from the germline V gene (reference sequence). The V end lost 4 bases, the J end lost 3 bases, and 8 bases lay between the germline ends. The CDR3 has 13 residues. The CDR3 DNA reads as TGTGCCAGCAGTTCCCCCAAAACAGATACGCAGTATTTT. It encodes CASSSPKTDTQYF.

The V gene is TRBV7-6, the J gene TRBJ2-3, with TRBD2 matching 7 bases. This CDR3 is built from 13 residues. Trimming cost V 10 bases and J 2 bases; bases outside gene matches: 6. Germline V gene sequence: CDR1 SGHVS, CDR2 FNYEAQ. Here the CDR3 reads CATLAENTDTQYF. The DNA for the CDR3 is TGTGCCACTCTAGCGGAAAACACAGATACGCAGTATTTT.

The table lists this clone with a few counts. The chain employs TRBV7-6 and TRBJ1-5; 7 positions agree with TRBD1. Unmatched junction bases numbered 7, after V lost 4 bases and J lost 1 base. The CDR3 is 16 amino acids. The germline gives CDR1 SGHVS, CDR2 FNYEAQ. Here the CDR3 DNA reads TGTGCCAGCAGCTCAGGACAGGCTCTAAGCAATCAGCCCCAGCATTTT. This encodes CASSSGQALSNQPQHF.